Below are 25 T cell receptor beta chains sequenced from a single sample in a study of regulatory T cells in long-lasting Graves disease. Researchers made TCR beta libraries by using iRepertoire HTBI primers and running Arm-PCR on CDR3 regions. Using its own MiXCR run on the multiplex PCR reads, TCRdb lists one record per CDR3 protein. The sample consists of 300,000 to 450,000 distinct CDR3 sequences, 15% to 18% of them appearing once. Described time point: newly diagnosed GD, antithyroid drugs for less than 3 months. Following extraction of RNA from PBMCs, that RNA was used to make the TCR library. The sequencing here drew on peripheral blood mononuclear cells (PBMCs), taken at new diagnosis, from a patient treated with antithyroid drugs. Receptors were obtained from a female donor with Graves disease.

This clonotype appeared many times. V is TRBV5-1 and J is TRBJ1-1, with D possibly TRBD1 on 6 matching bases. The CDR3 spans 14 residues. From germline, CDR1 is SGHRS and CDR2 YFSETQ. V gave up 3 bases and J gave up 6 bases, with 15 bases separating them. The CDR3 bases are TGCGCCAGCAGCTCCGGGGGGGGCGCCGCTGAAGCTTTCTTT. Translating gives CASSSGGGAAEAFF.

This clonotype was observed many times. This sequence joins TRBV11-2 and TRBJ2-5, with TRBD2 matching over 8 bases. The CDR3 runs to 14 residues. The junction had 9 bases not matched to a gene; V was cut back by 8 bases and J by 4 bases. CDR1 and CDR2 from the germline V gene are SGHAT and FQNNGV. Here the CDR3 reads CASRGGPGGETQYF. The CDR3 DNA reads as TGTGCCAGCCGGGGGGGTCCTGGGGGAGAGACCCAGTACTTC. Full variable domain (missing parts from reference TRBV11-2 and TRBJ2-5): EAGVAQSPRYKIIEKRQSVAFWCNPISGHATLYWYQQILGQGPKLLIQFQNNGVVDDSQLPKDRFSAERLKGVDSTLKIQPAKLEDSAVYLCASRGGPGGETQYFGPGTRLLVL.

The V and J genes are TRBV20-1 and TRBJ1-4; possibly TRBD1 for D (6 bases). V was pared by 3 bases and J by 6 bases, with 14 bases between. Germline CDR1 reads DFQATT; CDR2 reads SNEGSKA (reference sequence). The CDR3 runs to 14 residues. Here the CDR3 DNA reads TGCAGTGCTAGTCTCGGACAGAGGGATGAAAAACTGTTTTTT. Its translation: CSASLGQRDEKLFF.

This clonotype came up many times. The CDR3 protein is CASSLQANQPQHF. The CDR3 bases are TGTGCCAGCAGTTTGCAGGCCAATCAGCCCCAGCATTTT. The chain employs TRBV12-3 or TRBV12-4 and TRBJ1-5; no clear D gene. The CDR3 loop spans 13 amino acids. V lost 3 bases and J lost 3, with 6 bases in between.

This chain connects TRBV10-3 to TRBJ2-3; 11 nucleotides line up with TRBD2. J lost 5 bases, V lost 1 base, and 11 bases had no gene match. The CDR3 covers 18 residues. Germline V gene data show CDR1 as ENHRY and CDR2 as SYGVKD. The chain's CDR3 is CAISEWASGRSTKDTQYF. CDR3 bases: TGTGCCATCAGTGAGTGGGCTAGCGGGAGGTCTACTAAAGATACGCAGTATTTT.

This clonotype was observed at least ten times. The chain links TRBV30 to TRBJ1-5, with TRBD1 matching over 9 bases. Per the germline V gene, CDR1 is GTSNPN and CDR2 is SVGIG (reference sequence). The CDR3 contains 14 residues. V gave up 7 bases and J gave up 6 bases; unmatched junction bases: 10. Here the CDR3 reads CAYSPGQGSQPQHF. In DNA form, the CDR3 reads TGTGCCTACTCACCGGGACAGGGTAGTCAGCCCCAGCATTTT. Complete variable domain (other parts from reference TRBV30 and TRBJ1-5): SQTIHQWPATLVQPVGSPLSLECTVEGTSNPNLYWYRQAAGRGLQLLFYSVGIGQISSEVPQNLSASRPQDRQFILSSKKLLLSDSGFYLCAYSPGQGSQPQHFGDGTRLSIL.

Ten or more counts support this clonotype. This chain links TRBV27 with TRBJ2-3; D ambiguous. The CDR3 is 16 amino acids. V dropped 1 base and J dropped 2 bases, with 13 bases sitting between them. In germline, CDR1 is MNHEY, CDR2 SMNVEV (reference sequence). The CDR3 sequence: CASSLYYQSYTDTQYF. The CDR3 DNA sequence: TGTGCCAGCAGTTTATATTACCAGAGCTACACAGATACGCAGTATTTT.

The table lists this clonotype with many counts. V usage is TRBV5-1 and J usage is TRBJ1-4; a possible D gene is TRBD1 (6 bases). The length of the CDR3 is 14 residues. V gave up 4 bases and J gave up 7 bases, with 14 bases separating them. CDR1 is SGHRS and CDR2 is YFSETQ in the germline V gene. CDR3 coding DNA: TGCGCCAGCAGCGACCCACAGGGAGGTGAAAAACTGTTTTTT. It encodes CASSDPQGGEKLFF.

The J gene is TRBJ2-7, the V gene TRBV20-1; D uncertain. V shed 6 bases and J shed 5 bases, with 17 bases lying between them. Germline lookup yields CDR1 DFQATT and CDR2 SNEGSKA (reference sequence). CDR3 size: 13 residues. This CDR3 reads CSAIPNLRNEQYF. DNA for the CDR3: TGCAGTGCCATACCAAATTTGAGAAACGAGCAGTACTTC.

The chain combines TRBV3-1 with TRBJ2-7; 11 bases line up with TRBD1. Germline CDR1 is LGHDT and CDR2 is YNNKEL (reference sequence). The CDR3 contains 14 residues. V lost 2 bases, J lost 6 bases, and 3 bases stayed unmatched. The CDR3 loop is CASSQRGQGGEQYF. Here the CDR3 DNA reads TGTGCCAGCAGCCAAAGGGGACAGGGGGGCGAGCAGTACTTC.

Many counts were recorded for this clonotype. The chain links TRBV12-3 or TRBV12-4 to TRBJ2-6, with 8 bases fitting TRBD1. The CDR3 contains 15 residues. V was clipped by 5 bases and J by 3 bases; unmatched bases: 3. The CDR3 DNA is TGTGCCAGCAGTCTACAGGGGGTTGGGGCCAACGTCCTGACTTTC. Protein product: CASSLQGVGANVLTF.

This clonotype was observed many times. The rearrangement uses TRBV27 and TRBJ2-7, with D perhaps TRBD1 (5 bases). The CDR3 is 14 amino acids. CDR1 MNHEY and CDR2 SMNVEV come from the germline V gene (reference sequence). Trimming cost V 2 bases and J 0 bases, with 8 bases left between them. CDR3 nucleotides: TGTGCCAGCAGTTTAAGGGGCCACTCCTACGAGCAGTACTTC. Residues: CASSLRGHSYEQYF.

There are many counts of this clonotype. This chain links TRBV5-1 with TRBJ2-7, with D tentatively TRBD2 (6 bases). V was shortened by 4 bases and J by 0 bases, with 14 bases between the two germline ends. The CDR3 spans 15 residues. CDR1 and CDR2 from the germline V gene are SGHRS and YFSETQ. The CDR3 reads CASSPAGSTSYEQYF. CDR3 sequence (DNA): TGCGCCAGCAGCCCGGCGGGGTCTACCTCCTACGAGCAGTACTTC.

There are many counts of this clonotype. An end of the junction does not agree with germline; a read error may underlie this. DNA for the CDR3: TGTGCCAGCAGCCTAGCGGTGGCGGGGAGCACTGAAGCTTTCTTT. Protein: CASSLAVAGSTEAFF. The V and J genes are TRBV7-9 and TRBJ1-1; D is ambiguous. Germline loops: CDR1 SEHNR, CDR2 FQNEAQ (reference sequence). This CDR3 contains 15 residues.

This clonotype was detected ten times or more. Written as DNA, the CDR3 is TGTGCCAGCAGCCAATCTAATAAGAACACTGAAGCTTTCTTT. Translation gives CASSQSNKNTEAFF. The chain employs TRBV16 and TRBJ1-1; unclear D gene. This CDR3 region has 14 residues. Looked up from germline, CDR1 is KGHSY and CDR2 is FQNENV. V was trimmed by 0 bases and J by 1 base, leaving 6 bases between them.

The sample holds many counts of this clonotype. The chain recombines TRBV3-1 with TRBJ1-1; perhaps TRBD1 as D (5 bases). Trimming removed 1 base from V and 0 bases from J, with 12 bases in between. The CDR3 sequence is 16 residues long. Germline lookup yields CDR1 LGHDT and CDR2 YNNKEL (reference sequence). The CDR3: CASSQARQYMNTEAFF. CDR3 nucleotide sequence: TGTGCCAGCAGCCAAGCTCGACAGTACATGAACACTGAAGCTTTCTTT.

This clonotype was recorded many times. The chain joins TRBV7-2 to TRBJ2-2; TRBD2 aligns across 13 bases. The J segment lost 8 bases and the V segment lost 1 base, leaving 4 bases of the junction unmatched. CDR3 size: 16 residues. Germline-derived CDR1 and CDR2 are SGHTA and FQGNSA. This CDR3 reads CASSLGGLAGRGELFF. In nucleotides, the CDR3 is TGTGCCAGCAGCTTAGGGGGACTAGCGGGACGGGGGGAGCTGTTTTTT.

This clonotype was seen a few times. This chain links TRBV27 with TRBJ1-6; D may be TRBD1 (5 bases). Germline-derived CDR1 and CDR2 are MNHEY and SMNVEV (reference sequence). V was pared by 7 bases and J by 7 bases, with 20 bases between. CDR3 length: 16 residues. CDR3 in DNA: TGTGCCAGCACCCTGACAGATCCCCTTTGGAATTCACCCCTCCACTTT. Its translation: CASTLTDPLWNSPLHF.

This clonotype was counted ten times or more. The chain has TRBV9 and TRBJ1-1; a possible D gene is TRBD1 (6 bases). In germline, CDR1 is SGDLS, CDR2 YYNGEE. The CDR3 runs 14 residues. The V end lost 0 bases, the J end lost 1 base, and 7 bases lay between the germline ends. CDR3 in amino acids: CASSVVTGNTEAFF. DNA of the CDR3: TGTGCCAGCAGCGTAGTGACAGGGAACACTGAAGCTTTCTTT. Full variable domain (rest looked up from reference TRBV9 and TRBJ1-1): DSGVTQTPKHLITATGQRVTLRCSPRSGDLSVYWYQQSLDQGLQFLIQYYNGEERAKGNILERFSAQQFPDLHSELNLSSLELGDSALYFCASSVVTGNTEAFFGQGTRLTVV.

This clonotype was counted many times. V gene TRBV6-5 combines with J gene TRBJ1-1; D remains unclear. There are 14 residues in the CDR3. Germline CDR1 is MNHEY and CDR2 is SVGAGI. V lost 2 bases and J lost 0, with 7 bases in between. The CDR3 DNA follows: TGTGCCAGCAGTTACCAGAAGATGAACACTGAAGCTTTCTTT. Amino acids: CASSYQKMNTEAFF.

This clonotype was picked up many times. The chain combines TRBV20-1 with TRBJ2-1; maybe TRBD1 (6 bases). There are 16 residues in the CDR3. Germline V lookup: CDR1 DFQATT, CDR2 SNEGSKA (reference sequence). The V end was cut by 3 bases, the J end by 0 bases, with 15 bases between. CDR3 residues: CSARGQGSSSYNEQFF. The CDR3 DNA follows: TGCAGTGCTAGGGGTCAGGGGTCGAGCTCCTACAATGAGCAGTTCTTC.

Notes on this clonotype: With a far larger clone one base away, a read error is the likely cause. V usage is TRBV11-2 and J usage is TRBJ2-3, with D tentatively TRBD2 (7 bases). The closer fit of TRBJ2-1 to the DNA end suggests the J call may be wrong. The CDR3 covers 18 residues. Germline assignment: CDR1 SGHAT and CDR2 FQNNGV. CDR3 DNA sequence: TGTGCCAGCAGCCCCCTAGGGGCCGGGGGGCCTCCCTACAATGAGCAGTTCTTC. Translating it yields CASSPLGAGGPPYNEQFF.

This clonotype occurred many times. The chain recombines TRBV5-6 with TRBJ2-1; D unclear. V lost 1 base and J lost 3, with 14 bases in between. Germline V gene sequence: CDR1 SGHDT, CDR2 YYEEEE. The CDR3 runs to 16 residues. CDR3 protein: CASSLWDKGYYNEQFF. The CDR3 DNA sequence: TGTGCCAGCAGCTTGTGGGATAAGGGATACTACAATGAGCAGTTCTTC.

This clonotype has ten or more counts. V is TRBV6-2 or TRBV6-3 and J is TRBJ2-1; TRBD1 matches 9 bases. V shed 2 bases and J 4 bases; nucleotides not matched to a gene: 12. Germline V lookup: CDR1 MNHEY, CDR2 SVGEGT. CDR3 length: 18 amino acids. CDR3 amino acids: CASSYGTGIPIVYNEQFF. The CDR3 nucleotides read TGTGCCAGCAGTTACGGGACAGGGATACCCATTGTATACAATGAGCAGTTCTTC.

At least ten counts were recorded for this clonotype. V gene TRBV5-1 combines with J gene TRBJ1-4; D gene ambiguous. V lost 4 bases to trimming and J lost 3 bases, with 13 bases between them. Germline values: CDR1 SGHRS, CDR2 YFSETQ. The CDR3 extends over 15 amino acids. The DNA for the CDR3 is TGCGCCAGCAGCCCATGGGCTGGTGCTAATGAAAAACTGTTTTTT. This encodes CASSPWAGANEKLFF. Full variable domain (missing parts from reference TRBV5-1 and TRBJ1-4): KAGVTQTPRYLIKTRGQQVTLSCSPISGHRSVSWYQQTPGQGLQFLFEYFSETQRNKGNFPGRFSGRQFSNSRSEMNVSTLELGDSALYLCASSPWAGANEKLFFGSGTQLSVL.